These 13 T cell receptor beta chains originate from one sample sequenced in a study of T cells in Graves' hyperthyroidism and ophthalmopathy. Researchers took RNA transcripts and amplified the TCR beta CDR3 regions from them. Primed by the HTBI set, a first-round RT-PCR was run on the TCR CDR3. In TCRdb, the multiplex PCR reads were re-called with MiXCR into one record per CDR3 protein. The sample has about 600,000 distinct CDR3 sequences, around 14% seen once. The sequencing input was blood. The receptors shown here come from a woman aged 18-29 years with Graves' ophthalmopathy.

This clonotype has ten or more counts. The chain links TRBV20-1 to TRBJ2-1, with 11 bases aligning to TRBD2. This CDR3 has 16 residues. The V gene end was trimmed by 6 bases and the J gene end by 3 bases; junction bases not matched to a gene: 10. The germline V gene encodes CDR1 DFQATT and CDR2 SNEGSKA (reference sequence). In DNA, the CDR3 is TGCAGTGCAACAGGACTAGCGGGTCGGGTCTACAATGAGCAGTTCTTC. It is translated as CSATGLAGRVYNEQFF.

This clonotype was seen ten or more times. The chain carries TRBV30 and TRBJ1-1, with a weak D call TRBD1 (5 bases). CDR1 and CDR2 (germline): GTSNPN, SVGIG (reference sequence). This CDR3 has 14 residues. Trimming removed 2 bases at V and 5 bases at J, with 15 bases between. This chain's CDR3 is CAWSFGGKMTEAFF. Written as DNA, the CDR3 is TGTGCCTGGAGTTTTGGGGGGAAAATGACTGAAGCTTTCTTT.

This clonotype showed up many times. The gene calls are TRBV12-3 or TRBV12-4 and TRBJ2-7; tentative D call: TRBD1 (6 bases). Trimming removed 7 bases at V and 7 bases at J, with 20 bases between. This CDR3 spans 14 amino acids. CDR3 DNA sequence: TGTGCCAGCAAAGTTTTTGGGGGCTCGGGGGAGCAGTACTTC. Residues: CASKVFGGSGEQYF.

This clonotype was found many times. J is TRBJ1-2 and V is TRBV19, with unresolved D. The CDR3 consists of 14 residues. Germline V gene data show CDR1 as LNHDA and CDR2 as SQIVND (reference sequence). V lost 6 bases to trimming and J lost 2 bases, with 13 bases between them. The CDR3 here is CASRPGVRNYGYTF. The CDR3 DNA sequence: TGTGCCAGTAGACCGGGAGTTCGGAACTATGGCTACACCTTC.

The table lists this clonotype with many counts. This chain connects TRBV10-3 to TRBJ1-2, with D possibly TRBD1 on 6 matching bases. Deletions cut 6 bases from V and 3 bases from J, with 8 bases between. The CDR3 covers 12 residues. CDR1 ENHRY and CDR2 SYGVKD come from the germline V gene. The CDR3 loop reads CAIRQGDYGYTF. The CDR3 coding sequence is TGTGCCATCAGACAGGGTGACTATGGCTACACCTTC.

This clonotype was counted at least ten times. The V call is TRBV6-6, the J call TRBJ1-2; TRBD1 might be the D (5 bases). The CDR3 extends over 14 amino acids. V was cut by 2 bases and J by 4 bases, with 11 bases left in between. CDR1 and CDR2 from the germline V gene are MNHNY and SVGAGI (reference sequence). CDR3 nucleotide sequence: TGTGCCAGCAGTTACCCCTGGGGGGGCTATGGCTACACCTTC. Amino acids: CASSYPWGGYGYTF.

This clonotype was counted ten times or more. The genes are TRBV5-8 and TRBJ2-7; D gene unclear. CDR1 is SGHTS, CDR2 YDEGEE, per germline. The length of the CDR3 is 13 residues. Trimming removed 6 bases at V and 2 bases at J, with 12 bases between. The CDR3 sequence: CASILYSAYEQYF. The DNA of the CDR3 is TGTGCCAGCATCCTATACTCAGCCTACGAGCAGTACTTC.

This clonotype was counted at least ten times. The rearrangement links TRBV27 to TRBJ1-6; D gene unclear. The germline gives CDR1 MNHEY, CDR2 SMNVEV (reference sequence). The CDR3 runs to 15 residues. V was trimmed by 6 bases and J by 0 bases, leaving 9 bases between them. The CDR3 region is CASRARSSYNSPLHF. Here the CDR3 DNA reads TGTGCCAGCAGGGCCAGGAGCTCCTATAATTCACCCCTCCACTTT.

CDR3 sequence reads: CASRGGGGGGGGAYNEQFF. CDR3 coding DNA: TGTGCCAGCAGGGGGGGGGGGGGGGGGGGGGGGGGGGCCTACAATGAGCAGTTCTTC. The rearrangement links TRBV11-2 to TRBJ2-1, with 7 bases fitting TRBD2. Germline V lookup: CDR1 SGHAT, CDR2 FQNNGV. V was pared by 6 bases and J by 2 bases, with 19 bases of the junction left unmatched. The CDR3 runs 19 residues.

Of note for this clonotype: A clone one base away is much larger, so this may be a read error. The CDR3 region has the DNA TGTGCCAGCAGTTTGTTAGGGGAAGGGGTCTGTGGCTACACCTTC. Residues: CASSLLGEGVCGYTF. This chain uses TRBV27 with TRBJ1-2, with D possibly being TRBD1 (5 bases). The germline CDR1 and CDR2 sequences are MNHEY and SMNVEV (reference sequence). Trimming removed 3 bases from V and 7 bases from J, with 18 bases in between. The CDR3 covers 15 residues.

This clonotype appeared many times. This sequence joins TRBV6-5 and TRBJ2-7, with 7 bases fitting TRBD2. Germline CDR1 reads MNHEY; CDR2 reads SVGAGI. The CDR3 is made up of 16 amino acids. V dropped 0 bases and J dropped 2; count of bases not matched to a gene: 7. DNA of the CDR3: TGTGCCAGCAGTTACTCAAGAGTAGCGGGCCCCTACGAGCAGTACTTC. It yields the protein CASSYSRVAGPYEQYF.

This clonotype was counted at least ten times. The genes are TRBV6-2 or TRBV6-3 and TRBJ2-7; the match to TRBD2 covers 11 bases. The CDR3 covers 15 residues. Looked up from germline, CDR1 is MNHEY and CDR2 is SVGEGT. Unmatched junction bases numbered 12, after V lost 6 bases and J lost 8 bases. CDR3 nucleotides: TGTGCCAGCAGCCTCGGACTAGCGGGTCGTACGAAGCAGTACTTC. Amino acids: CASSLGLAGRTKQYF.

The V gene is TRBV7-3, the J gene TRBJ1-2, with D perhaps matching TRBD1 (6 bases). This CDR3 spans 13 amino acids. The germline V gene encodes CDR1 SGHTA and CDR2 FQGTGA. Trimming pared 5 bases from V and 6 bases from J, leaving 13 bases between. CDR3 DNA: TGTGCCAGCAGCCGAGTGGGGGCGAATGGCTACACCTTC. Translation gives CASSRVGANGYTF. Based on the CDR3 plus reference TRBV7-3 and TRBJ1-2, the full variable domain is GAGVSQTPSNKVTEKGKYVELRCDPISGHTALYWYRQSLGQGPEFLIYFQGTGAADDSGLPNDRFFAVRPEGSVSTLKIQRTERGDSAVYLCASSRVGANGYTFGSGTRLTVV.